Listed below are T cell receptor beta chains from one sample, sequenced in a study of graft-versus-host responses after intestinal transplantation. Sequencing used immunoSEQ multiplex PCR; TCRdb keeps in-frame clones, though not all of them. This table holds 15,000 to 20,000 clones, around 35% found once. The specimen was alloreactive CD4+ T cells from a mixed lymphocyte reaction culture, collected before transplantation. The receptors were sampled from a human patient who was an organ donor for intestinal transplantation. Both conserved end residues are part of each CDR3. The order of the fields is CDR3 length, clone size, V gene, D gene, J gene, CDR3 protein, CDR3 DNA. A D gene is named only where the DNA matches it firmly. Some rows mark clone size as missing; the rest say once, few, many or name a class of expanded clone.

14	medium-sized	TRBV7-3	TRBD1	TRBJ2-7	CASSPTGTSYEQYF	TGTGCCAGCAGCCCGACAGGGACGTCCTACGAGCAGTACTTC
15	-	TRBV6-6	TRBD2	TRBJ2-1	CASSSAGVGDNEQFF	TGTGCCAGCAGTTCCGCGGGAGTTGGCGACAATGAGCAGTTCTTC
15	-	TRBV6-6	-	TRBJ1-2	CASSSHEDSNYGYTF	TGTGCCAGCAGCTCCCATGAGGACAGTAACTATGGCTACACCTTC
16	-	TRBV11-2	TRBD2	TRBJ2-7	CASSLVGTSGAHEQYF	TGTGCCAGCAGCTTAGTCGGGACTAGCGGAGCCCACGAGCAGTACTTC
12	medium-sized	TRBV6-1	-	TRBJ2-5	CASRAQWETQYF	TGTGCCAGCAGGGCCCAATGGGAGACCCAGTACTTC
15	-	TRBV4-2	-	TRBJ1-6	CASSQEAGNNSPLHF	TGTGCCAGCAGCCAAGAGGCAGGGAATAATTCACCCCTCCACTTT
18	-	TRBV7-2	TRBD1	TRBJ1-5	CASSLAPTGAGGNQPQHF	TGTGCCAGCAGCTTAGCCCCGACAGGGGCTGGGGGCAATCAGCCCCAGCATTTT
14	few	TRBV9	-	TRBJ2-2	CASGRSANTGELFF	TGTGCCAGCGGGCGGAGCGCGAACACCGGGGAGCTGTTTTTT
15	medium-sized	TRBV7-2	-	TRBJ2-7	CASSFRWVGPYEQYF	TGTGCCAGCAGCTTCCGGTGGGTTGGGCCTTACGAGCAGTACTTC
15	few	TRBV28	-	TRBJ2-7	CASTSTGEGFDEQYF	TGTGCCAGCACTTCAACGGGAGAGGGCTTCGACGAGCAGTACTTC
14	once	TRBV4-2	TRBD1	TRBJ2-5	CASSSTGERETQYF	TGTGCCAGCAGCTCTACAGGGGAACGAGAGACCCAGTACTTC
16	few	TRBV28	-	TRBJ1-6	CASSSMKQGFASPLHF	TGTGCCAGCAGTTCTATGAAGCAGGGTTTTGCTTCACCCCTCCACTTT
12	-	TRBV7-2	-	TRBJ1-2	CASSLTGLGYTF	TGTGCCAGCAGCTTAACAGGGCTAGGCTACACCTTC
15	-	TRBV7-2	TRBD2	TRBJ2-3	CASILSGATTDTQYF	TGTGCCAGCATCCTAAGCGGGGCAACCACAGATACGCAGTATTTT
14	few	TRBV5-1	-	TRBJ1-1	CASSQGPPSAEAFF	TGCGCCAGCAGTCAGGGTCCACCTTCTGCTGAAGCTTTCTTT
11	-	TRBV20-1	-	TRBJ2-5	CSVRTVRTQYF	TGCAGTGTTCGGACAGTACGGACCCAGTACTTC